These 23 T cell receptor beta chains were sequenced from one sample in a study of T-cell memory formation after mild COVID-19. Via MiXCR, TCRdb re-called the 5' RACE reads, giving one row per CDR3 protein. The sample includes around 200,000 distinct CDR3 sequences, more than 9% of them seen just once. Sequencing used PBMCs or a T cell subset sorted from them (not recorded which). The receptors shown here come from a man aged 18 to 29 who had mild COVID-19 (a few samples of this study predate the infection). Cell type and time point are not known.

This clonotype came up many times. The V call is TRBV7-2, the J call TRBJ1-1; no reliable D call. Germline loops: CDR1 SGHTA, CDR2 FQGNSA. The V end was cut by 4 bases, the J end by 3 bases, with 3 bases between. The CDR3 totals 11 residues. The CDR3 region is CASSSYTEAFF. CDR3 bases: TGTGCCAGCAGCTCCTACACTGAAGCTTTCTTT.

This clonotype occurred many times. The rearrangement joins TRBV7-2 to TRBJ2-1; D gene unclear. The CDR3 runs 13 residues. V was cut by 1 base and J by 7 bases, with 8 bases left in between. CDR1 SGHTA and CDR2 FQGNSA come from the germline V gene. DNA of the CDR3: TGTGCCAGCAGCTTAGAGGCGGAGAATGAGCAGTTCTTC. Translated, it gives CASSLEAENEQFF.

V and J are TRBV2 and TRBJ1-6, with a weak D call TRBD1 (5 bases). V gave up 7 bases and J gave up 9 bases, with 13 bases separating them. Germline-derived CDR1 and CDR2 are SNHLY and FYNNEI. The CDR3 is made up of 13 amino acids. The CDR3, as DNA: TGTGCCAGCAAGGGGTCTCGGGGTTCACCCCTCCACTTT. Amino acids: CASKGSRGSPLHF.

This clonotype was detected once. The chain uses TRBV27 and TRBJ1-1; D may be TRBD1 (5 bases). This CDR3 is built from 14 residues. CDR1 and CDR2 (germline): MNHEY, SMNVEV (reference sequence). V gave up 4 bases and J gave up 3 bases, with 12 bases separating them. The CDR3 sequence: CASSSAGEYTEAFF. DNA of the CDR3: TGTGCCAGCAGTTCAGCGGGGGAATACACTGAAGCTTTCTTT.

In this sample, this clonotype turned up a few times. V is TRBV6-6 and J is TRBJ2-7; D not resolved. Per the germline V gene, CDR1 is MNHNY and CDR2 is SVGAGI (reference sequence). The length of the CDR3 is 15 residues. Trimming removed 0 bases from V and 2 bases from J, with 11 bases in between. The CDR3 protein is CASSYSGGHTYEQYF. The CDR3 coding sequence is TGTGCCAGCAGTTACTCGGGTGGGCATACCTACGAGCAGTACTTC.

This clonotype was recorded a few times. The gene calls are TRBV4-3 and TRBJ2-3; D remains ambiguous. The CDR3 length is 15 residues. CDR1 is LGHNA, CDR2 YSLEER, per germline. V lost 0 bases and J lost 2, with 9 bases in between. CDR3: CASSQEAQSTDTQYF. The CDR3 DNA sequence: TGCGCCAGCAGCCAAGAGGCCCAGTCCACAGATACGCAGTATTTT.

Many counts were recorded for this clonotype. The chain uses TRBV7-6 and TRBJ2-1; TRBD1 aligns across 9 bases. The CDR3 length is 15 residues. Germline V gene data show CDR1 as SGHVS and CDR2 as FNYEAQ. J gave up 3 bases and V 4 bases, and 4 bases lay outside the gene matches. CDR3 loop: CASSSTGGFYNEQFF. The CDR3 bases are TGTGCCAGCAGCTCGACAGGGGGATTCTACAATGAGCAGTTCTTC.

The table lists this clonotype with a few counts. This rearrangement joins TRBV2 to TRBJ2-7, with 7 bases lining up with TRBD1. The length of the CDR3 is 14 residues. Trimming at V came to 6 bases and at J to 5 bases, leaving 10 bases not matched to a gene. The V gene's germline CDR1 is SNHLY and CDR2 FYNNEI. CDR3 residues: CASSLQGSFDEQYV. The CDR3 DNA reads TGTGCCAGCAGCTTACAGGGGAGCTTCGACGAGCAGTACGTC.

This clonotype has more than one count but fewer than ten. The V and J genes are TRBV5-6 and TRBJ1-1; the match to TRBD1 covers 7 bases. From germline, CDR1 is SGHDT and CDR2 YYEEEE. With V trimmed by 4 bases and J by 8 bases, 5 bases remained unmatched. The CDR3 is 12 amino acids. The CDR3 coding sequence is TGTGCCAGCAGCACGACAGGGATAGAAGCTTTCTTT. It is translated as CASSTTGIEAFF.

Only a few counts were recorded for this clonotype. The chain has TRBV13 and TRBJ2-5; D unresolved. Trimming took off 5 bases at V and 7 bases at J, with 11 bases between the two ends. This CDR3 has 12 residues. In germline, CDR1 is PRHDT, CDR2 FYEKMQ (reference sequence). This CDR3 is CASSKGVGTQYF. The DNA of the CDR3 is TGTGCCAGCAGCAAAGGAGTCGGGACCCAGTACTTC.

This clonotype has only a few counts. V usage is TRBV7-9 and J usage is TRBJ1-2; the match to TRBD1 covers 10 bases. The CDR3 is made up of 15 amino acids. Germline lookup yields CDR1 SEHNR and CDR2 FQNEAQ (reference sequence). V gave up 5 bases and J gave up 6 bases; unmatched junction bases: 9. The CDR3 nucleotides are TGTGCCAGCAGCCCGGGACAGGGGAGGGCGGATGGCTACACCTTC. It codes for CASSPGQGRADGYTF.

This clonotype was picked up many times. In DNA form, the CDR3 reads TGTGCCAGCAGCCTTTACGGAGGCGGGGGTGAGACCCAGTACTTC. This gives the protein CASSLYGGGGETQYF. This chain links TRBV3-1 with TRBJ2-5; TRBD2 agrees at 7 bases. Germline V gene data show CDR1 as LGHDT and CDR2 as YNNKEL (reference sequence). This CDR3 comprises 15 residues. V was pared by 4 bases and J by 5 bases, with 10 bases of the junction left unmatched.

There are many counts of this clonotype. The V call is TRBV12-3 or TRBV12-4, the J call TRBJ2-3; the D gene could be TRBD1 or TRBD2 (5 bases each). The CDR3 contains 15 residues. V was cut by 6 bases and J by 2 bases, with 15 bases left in between. The CDR3 spells CASSTHTGTTDTQYF. The CDR3 bases are TGTGCCAGCAGCACCCATACGGGGACCACAGATACGCAGTATTTT.

This clonotype was recorded many times. The chain uses TRBV7-2 and TRBJ2-1, with TRBD1 as a possible D gene (7 bases). CDR1 is SGHTA and CDR2 is FQGNSA in the germline V gene. Trimming cost V 0 bases and J 10 bases, with 16 bases left between them. The CDR3 is 15 amino acids. CDR3 sequence: CASSLALGGGEEQFF. The CDR3 coding sequence is TGTGCCAGCAGCTTAGCCCTAGGAGGGGGCGAAGAGCAGTTCTTC.

DNA for the CDR3: TGTGCCAGCAGTGAAGTGCGGGGTAGCATTCAGTACTTC. Protein product: CASSEVRGSIQYF. This chain uses TRBV6-4 with TRBJ2-4, with D possibly matching TRBD2 (6 bases). The CDR3 contains 13 residues. CDR1 and CDR2 (germline): MRHNA, SNTAGT. V dropped 3 bases and J dropped 9 bases, with 12 bases sitting between them.

This clonotype was counted at least ten times. The chain employs TRBV11-2 and TRBJ2-1; 7 bases map to TRBD1. Per germline, CDR1 SGHAT and CDR2 FQNNGV. Unmatched junction bases numbered 5, after V lost 2 bases and J lost 4 bases. CDR3 length equals 15 residues. The CDR3 spells CASSLSTGKYNEQFF. The CDR3 DNA sequence: TGTGCCAGCAGCTTATCGACAGGGAAATACAATGAGCAGTTCTTC.

CDR3 sequence (DNA): TGTGCCACCTCAAAGCAGGGGCCGTACAATGAGCAGTTCTTC. Amino acids: CATSKQGPYNEQFF. The chain carries TRBV24-1 and TRBJ2-1, with a possible D match to TRBD1 (6 bases). The V and J ends lost 9 bases and 4 bases respectively, with 15 bases between them. The CDR3 sequence is 14 residues long. CDR1 and CDR2 from the germline V gene are KGHDR and SFDVKD.

This chain joins TRBV28 and TRBJ1-4; D ambiguous. The germline V gene has CDR1 MDHEN and CDR2 SYDVKM. The CDR3 covers 14 residues. The V end was cut by 5 bases, the J end by 13 bases, with 20 bases between. CDR3 protein: CASSGFTLGIGLFF. The CDR3 DNA follows: TGTGCCAGCAGTGGGTTTACACTAGGTATTGGACTGTTTTTT.

This clonotype was seen only a few times. The chain is built from TRBV7-2 and TRBJ2-1; D remains unclear. The V and J ends lost 5 bases and 2 bases respectively, with 10 bases between them. CDR3 length: 14 amino acids. Germline V lookup: CDR1 SGHTA, CDR2 FQGNSA. CDR3 in amino acids: CASSAVGAYNEQFF. In DNA form, the CDR3 reads TGTGCCAGCAGCGCGGTCGGCGCCTACAATGAGCAGTTCTTC.

The table lists this clonotype with many counts. This chain uses TRBV12-5 with TRBJ2-3; maybe TRBD1 (6 bases). With 4 bases removed from V and 0 bases from J, the gap between germline ends came to 11 bases. This CDR3 comprises 15 residues. The germline gives CDR1 LGHNT, CDR2 FRNRAP. CDR3 DNA: TGTGCTAGTGGTTCCGGGACATCTAGCACAGATACGCAGTATTTT. Its protein product is CASGSGTSSTDTQYF.

A few counts support this clonotype. This chain uses TRBV12-3 or TRBV12-4 with TRBJ2-2; possibly TRBD2 for D (5 bases). V was trimmed by 6 bases and J by 7 bases, leaving 9 bases between them. This CDR3 contains 12 residues. CDR3 sequence (DNA): TGTGCCAGCAGCCCCGGGGACGGGGAGCTGTTTTTT. Its protein product is CASSPGDGELFF.

V is TRBV25-1 and J is TRBJ1-2; 8 nucleotides align to TRBD1. This CDR3 is 14 amino acids long. Per germline, CDR1 MGHDK and CDR2 SYGVNS. The junction had 11 bases not matched to a gene; V was cut back by 10 bases and J by 4 bases. This chain's CDR3 is CATLAPGQAYGYTF. As DNA, the CDR3 is TGTGCCACCCTTGCCCCGGGACAGGCCTATGGCTACACCTTC.

The V gene is TRBV11-1, the J gene TRBJ2-3, with D perhaps matching TRBD2 (6 bases). There are 16 residues in the CDR3. V was cut by 5 bases and J by 2 bases, with 17 bases left in between. CDR1 and CDR2 (germline): SGHAT, FQDESV (reference sequence). The CDR3 bases are TGTGCCAGCAGCCCCGGGGTCGGCGGGGACACAGATACGCAGTATTTT. This gives the protein CASSPGVGGDTDTQYF.